Only one count was recorded for the clone carrying this T cell receptor (beta chain). This sample stems from a study of blood T cell repertoires in COVID-19. The germline CDR1 and CDR2 sequences are ENHRY and SYGVKD. Losses at the gene ends were 3 bases for V and 5 bases for J; bases not matched to a gene: 6. There are 14 residues in the CDR3. Authors' methods: Estimates of nucleated cell counts were drawn from the amplification of reference gene primers. Some clones are missing from TCRdb's copy, which holds only in-frame ones; the method was immunoSEQ multiplex PCR. D and trimming come from the DNA, and the V and J calls and clone size come from that table. The sample gives a few hundred thousand clones, roughly 80% of which show up once; nearly 9% is in the top ten.

The sample taken for sequencing was peripheral blood. The source of this sequence is a man older than 75 with acute or convalescent COVID-19. The V call is TRBV10-3, the J call TRBJ2-5; 7 bases fit TRBD1. The CDR3 sequence is CAISESQTGETQYF. CDR3 DNA: TGTGCCATCAGTGAATCCCAGACAGGGGAGACCCAGTACTTC.